This T cell receptor beta chain was profiled in a study of radiotherapy plus CTLA-4 blockade in lung cancer. Looking at the study overall: Among enrolled patients, roughly 18% responded and around 30% achieved disease control.

Germline values: CDR1 GTSNPN, CDR2 SVGIG (reference sequence). V was clipped by 2 bases and J by 4 bases, with 8 bases between them. This CDR3 contains 12 residues. Whole-study results and caveats: Blood saw expansion of tumor-derived TCR clones after radiotherapy plus ipilimumab.

The repertoire was sequenced with immunoSEQ multiplex PCR; TCRdb's copy has only in-frame clones and lacks some. The sample records about 120,000 clones, 78% being singletons. Points on this clone: The antigen remains unidentified.

It was focal radiation plus CTLA-4 blockade with ipilimumab that patients with chemo-refractory metastatic non-small-cell lung cancer received. The chain recombines TRBV30 with TRBJ1-1; unclear D gene. The sequenced sample was peripheral blood, obtained from a patient treated with radiotherapy plus ipilimumab. The receptor was derived from a human donor with non-small cell lung cancer who had a partial response to radiotherapy plus ipilimumab. DNA of the CDR3: TGTGCCTGGAGTCCAGGTTCCACTGAAGCTTTCTTT. It specifies CAWSPGSTEAFF.